The rows below give T cell receptor beta chains drawn from one sample of a study of T cells expressing NK-cell markers. No DNA is given; TCRdb re-called the 5' RACE reads and lists each CDR3 protein once. The sample includes about 410,000 distinct CDR3 sequences. Material: blood T cells: a sorted CD56 or NKG2C T cell subset, CD4+ or CD8+ T cells, or bulk PBMC T cells (not recorded which). The receptors derive from a woman aged 45 to 65 in good health. The CDR3 runs from the conserved cysteine through the conserved F or W. The order of the fields is J gene, V gene, CDR3 protein.

j_call: TRBJ2-1
v_call: TRBV7-2
cdr3_aa: CASSRWTGDLNEQFF

j_call: TRBJ2-5
v_call: TRBV14
cdr3_aa: CASNPTGEETQYF

j_call: TRBJ2-3
v_call: TRBV20-1
cdr3_aa: CSASISDTQYF

j_call: TRBJ2-1
v_call: TRBV7-9
cdr3_aa: CASSLPGSHNEQFF

j_call: TRBJ1-4
v_call: TRBV12-3/TRBV12-4
cdr3_aa: CASSLTGRPSTNEKLFF

j_call: TRBJ2-3
v_call: TRBV27
cdr3_aa: CASSPAGGAAAQYF

j_call: TRBJ2-5
v_call: TRBV28
cdr3_aa: CASSGEGHRFGTQYF

j_call: TRBJ2-3
v_call: TRBV5-1
cdr3_aa: CASSLGAGSGRAGVTDTQYF

j_call: TRBJ1-5
v_call: TRBV12-3/TRBV12-4
cdr3_aa: CASSFKGGSGQPQHF

j_call: TRBJ2-3
v_call: TRBV14
cdr3_aa: CASSHPFGQGPDTQYF

j_call: TRBJ2-1
v_call: TRBV11-2
cdr3_aa: CASSLEVAAGQFF

j_call: TRBJ1-2
v_call: TRBV29-1
cdr3_aa: CSVEGGANDYGYTF

j_call: TRBJ2-1
v_call: TRBV10-3
cdr3_aa: CAIRGGAVYNEQFF

j_call: TRBJ1-2
v_call: TRBV15
cdr3_aa: CATSREIQGARGYTF

j_call: TRBJ2-7
v_call: TRBV12-3/TRBV12-4
cdr3_aa: CASRARTSYEQYF

j_call: TRBJ2-7
v_call: TRBV7-6
cdr3_aa: CASSLGDSGAAEQYF

j_call: TRBJ2-4
v_call: TRBV20-1
cdr3_aa: CSARGADRQNIQYF

j_call: TRBJ1-5
v_call: TRBV12-3/TRBV12-4
cdr3_aa: CASNRISNQPQHF

j_call: TRBJ2-6
v_call: TRBV10-1
cdr3_aa: CASSDFSSGANVLTF

j_call: TRBJ1-3
v_call: TRBV6-5
cdr3_aa: CASSLLSFRNSGNTIYF

j_call: TRBJ2-7
v_call: TRBV12-3/TRBV12-4
cdr3_aa: CASSLWGLGGQSYEQYF

j_call: TRBJ2-1
v_call: TRBV9
cdr3_aa: CASSVGGSGRSAYNEQFF

j_call: TRBJ1-6
v_call: TRBV12-3/TRBV12-4
cdr3_aa: CASRYGPLANSPLHF

j_call: TRBJ2-7
v_call: TRBV5-1
cdr3_aa: CASSPGQGSGPPPPSLDEQYF

j_call: TRBJ2-1
v_call: TRBV30
cdr3_aa: CAWSSGGMTNEQFF

j_call: TRBJ2-1
v_call: TRBV25-1
cdr3_aa: CASSREPGLAGVEQFF

j_call: TRBJ2-3
v_call: TRBV15
cdr3_aa: CATSRAEDTQYF

j_call: TRBJ2-3
v_call: TRBV11-2
cdr3_aa: CASSLWGASTDTQYF

j_call: TRBJ2-1
v_call: TRBV5-1
cdr3_aa: CASSYTGNNEQFF